This passage covers 16 T cell receptor beta chains from one sample sequenced in a study of identical twins. TCRdb independently ran MiXCR on the 5' RACE reads; one entry per CDR3 protein. This sample carries hundreds of thousands of distinct CDR3 sequences, around 7.4% of them seen once, and the ten largest clones take less than 2%. These data were likewise used in another study, on yellow fever vaccine responses in identical twins.

The specimen was PBMCs. Source of these receptors: a woman under 30 in good health.

The sample holds a few counts of this clonotype. The V call is TRBV12-3 or TRBV12-4, the J call TRBJ2-1; 7 bases are a match to TRBD2. CDR3 length: 12 amino acids. V shed 2 bases and J 10 bases; nucleotides not matched to a gene: 2. The CDR3 region has the DNA TGTGCCAGCAGTTTAAGGCGGGAGGAGCAGTTCTTC. As protein: CASSLRREEQFF.

This clonotype was seen repeatedly, ten times or more. This chain links TRBV5-1 with TRBJ2-6; 7 positions agree with TRBD1. Germline V lookup: CDR1 SGHRS, CDR2 YFSETQ. CDR3 length: 17 residues. The V gene end was trimmed by 1 base and the J gene end by 1 base; junction bases not matched to a gene: 5. In DNA form, the CDR3 reads TGCGCCAGCAGCTTGAGGACAGGATTATCTGGGGCCAACGTCCTGACTTTC. It specifies CASSLRTGLSGANVLTF.

This clonotype was seen a handful of times. The chain couples TRBV27 to TRBJ1-4; D remains ambiguous. Trimming removed 3 bases at V and 12 bases at J, with 14 bases between. CDR1 is MNHEY, CDR2 SMNVEV, per germline (reference sequence). The CDR3 loop spans 13 amino acids. The CDR3 DNA reads TGTGCCAGCAGTTTTTATGGCGTGGGAGAACTGTTTTTT. As protein: CASSFYGVGELFF.

This chain uses TRBV7-7 with TRBJ2-5, with a weak D call TRBD1 (7 bases). The CDR3 covers 15 residues. V lost 8 bases and J lost 2, with 18 bases in between. The germline V gene encodes CDR1 SSHAT and CDR2 FNYEAQ (reference sequence). CDR3 protein: CASSRRGDRQETQYF. The DNA of the CDR3 is TGTGCCAGCTCCCGGAGGGGGGACAGACAAGAGACCCAGTACTTC.

The CDR3 region is CASEVEGVTEAFF. The CDR3 DNA is TGTGCCAGCGAGGTGGAGGGGGTGACTGAAGCTTTCTTT. This chain uses TRBV2 with TRBJ1-1; tentatively, D is TRBD1 (6 bases). V lost 8 bases to trimming and J lost 5 bases, with 15 bases between them. The CDR3 consists of 13 residues. Germline V gene lookup returns CDR1 SNHLY and CDR2 FYNNEI.

The chain employs TRBV6-2 or TRBV6-3 and TRBJ2-1; 8 bases map to TRBD2. V shed 6 bases, J shed 2 bases, and the junction held 6 bases outside the gene matches. The CDR3 is made up of 15 amino acids. CDR1 MNHEY and CDR2 SVGEGT come from the germline V gene. The CDR3 nucleotides read TGTGCCAGCAGGGCTAGCGGGTCTACCTACAATGAGCAGTTCTTC. Its translation is CASRASGSTYNEQFF.

This clonotype was detected a few times. The chain combines TRBV3-1 with TRBJ1-5, with D hard to call. Germline V CDR1 and CDR2: LGHDT, YNNKEL (reference sequence). The CDR3 totals 13 residues. With 3 bases removed from V and 5 bases from J, the gap between germline ends came to 8 bases. The CDR3 DNA follows: TGTGCCAGCAGCCAGGGTCTCTATCAGCCCCAGCATTTT. Amino acids: CASSQGLYQPQHF.

Many counts were recorded for this clonotype. The V and J genes are TRBV7-8 and TRBJ2-2; 7 bases map to TRBD2. The V gene's germline CDR1 is SGHVS and CDR2 FQNEAQ. The V gene end was trimmed by 2 bases and the J gene end by 6 bases; junction bases not matched to a gene: 6. This CDR3 is 15 amino acids long. The CDR3 loop reads CASSLRRDYPGELFF. The CDR3 region has the DNA TGTGCCAGCAGCTTACGTCGGGACTACCCCGGGGAGCTGTTTTTT.

This chain connects TRBV5-6 to TRBJ2-1, with D maybe TRBD2 (5 bases). This CDR3 is 12 amino acids long. Germline V CDR1 and CDR2: SGHDT, YYEEEE. Trimming removed 8 bases at V and 6 bases at J, with 12 bases between. CDR3 amino acids: CARGFGVNEQFF. The CDR3 DNA is TGTGCCAGGGGCTTCGGGGTCAATGAGCAGTTCTTC.

This clonotype has at least ten counts. The rearrangement uses TRBV9 and TRBJ1-4; D uncertain. Germline V CDR1 and CDR2: SGDLS, YYNGEE. V lost 3 bases, J lost 0 bases, and 18 bases lay in between. The CDR3 contains 18 residues. The CDR3 DNA reads TGTGCCAGCAGCGCCCACCTCCCCGGGGAGGCAACTAATGAAAAACTGTTTTTT. Translated, it gives CASSAHLPGEATNEKLFF.

The sample holds many counts of this clonotype. This sequence joins TRBV5-1 and TRBJ2-2, with TRBD1 matching 7 bases. Germline loops: CDR1 SGHRS, CDR2 YFSETQ. This CDR3 has 15 amino acids. Losses at the gene ends were 4 bases for V and 4 bases for J; bases not matched to a gene: 7. CDR3 DNA sequence: TGCGCCAGCAGCAAGGGACAGTGGTCCACCGGGGAGCTGTTTTTT. It encodes CASSKGQWSTGELFF.

V usage is TRBV5-1 and J usage is TRBJ1-2; possibly TRBD1 for D (5 bases). Looked up from germline, CDR1 is SGHRS and CDR2 is YFSETQ. V was pared by 1 base and J by 0 bases, with 10 bases between. CDR3 size: 15 residues. CDR3: CASSLRGVSNYGYTF. The CDR3, as DNA: TGCGCCAGCAGCTTGCGGGGGGTATCTAACTATGGCTACACCTTC.

This clonotype was seen ten or more times. This chain uses TRBV12-3 or TRBV12-4 with TRBJ1-6, with D perhaps TRBD1 (6 bases). V was clipped by 5 bases and J by 4 bases, with 9 bases between them. This CDR3 contains 14 residues. This CDR3 reads CASSPTGYNSPLHF. The CDR3 nucleotides are TGTGCCAGCAGTCCCACAGGGTATAATTCACCCCTCCACTTT.

V usage is TRBV20-1 and J usage is TRBJ2-1; 8 nucleotides match TRBD2. CDR1 and CDR2 from the germline V gene are DFQATT and SNEGSKA (reference sequence). The CDR3 runs 17 residues. The trim removed 4 bases at V and 6 bases at J, leaving 17 bases unmatched. CDR3 loop: CSATRGGTTPFRNEQFF. The CDR3 DNA reads TGCAGTGCTACTCGGGGGGGCACTACTCCTTTCCGCAATGAGCAGTTCTTC.

In this sample, this clonotype turned up many times. This chain links TRBV20-1 with TRBJ2-7, with 8 nucleotides matching TRBD1. V shed 5 bases, J shed 4 bases, and the junction held 4 bases outside the gene matches. CDR3 length: 12 residues. CDR1 is DFQATT, CDR2 SNEGSKA, per germline (reference sequence). CDR3 bases: TGCAGTGCTGCCGGACAGGGATACGAGCAGTACTTC. This gives the protein CSAAGQGYEQYF.

The rearrangement joins TRBV12-3 or TRBV12-4 to TRBJ2-5; 8 nucleotides match TRBD2. The CDR3 length is 14 residues. V dropped 4 bases and J dropped 5; count of bases not matched to a gene: 6. For the CDR3, the DNA is TGTGCCAGCAGTTCAGCGGGAGCTTTGGAGACCCAGTACTTC. As protein: CASSSAGALETQYF.